Listed below are T cell receptor beta chains from one sample, sequenced in a study of blood T cells in healthy people across ages. From the 5' RACE reads, TCRdb called clonotypes with MiXCR, one entry per CDR3 protein. The table includes 1.4 million or so distinct CDR3 sequences, roughly two fifths detected once. Sequences were obtained from blood. Source of these receptors: a woman younger than 35 in good health. CDR3s include the opening cysteine and the closing phenylalanine or tryptophan. The D gene is left open where the match is weak. Clone size is not always given. Where it is, it says once, few, many or a class for expanded clones.

v_gene: TRBV29-1; d_gene: -; abundance: -; j_gene: TRBJ2-3; CDR3nt: TGCAGCGTGATCTTACTGAAGCGGGCGACTAGCACAGATACGCAGTATTTT; CDR3aa: CSVILLKRATSTDTQYF
v_gene: TRBV20-1; d_gene: TRBD1; abundance: few; j_gene: TRBJ1-2; CDR3nt: TGCAGTGCTGAGGACAGGGGCCTTAACTATGGCTACACCTTC; CDR3aa: CSAEDRGLNYGYTF
v_gene: TRBV20-1; d_gene: TRBD1; abundance: -; j_gene: TRBJ2-5; CDR3nt: TGCAGTGCACCTGGACAGGGTGGGGGTAGGACCCAGTACTTC; CDR3aa: CSAPGQGGGRTQYF
v_gene: TRBV4-3; d_gene: -; abundance: many; j_gene: TRBJ2-7; CDR3nt: TGCGCCAGCAGCCAAGTCAGGGGATACGAGCAGTACTTC; CDR3aa: CASSQVRGYEQYF
v_gene: TRBV20-1; d_gene: -; abundance: -; j_gene: TRBJ1-6; CDR3nt: TGCAGTGCTGAAGGGCTTACCTCCTATAATTCACCCCTCCACTTT; CDR3aa: CSAEGLTSYNSPLHF
v_gene: TRBV7-9; d_gene: -; abundance: -; j_gene: TRBJ2-7; CDR3nt: TGTGCCAGCAGCTCGAGACAGAAGAGCCACGAGCAGTACTTC; CDR3aa: CASSSRQKSHEQYF
v_gene: TRBV7-9; d_gene: TRBD1; abundance: -; j_gene: TRBJ2-1; CDR3nt: TGTGCCAGCAGCTTAAACAGGGGTCCCTACAATGAGCAGTTCTTC; CDR3aa: CASSLNRGPYNEQFF
v_gene: TRBV7-9; d_gene: TRBD2; abundance: -; j_gene: TRBJ2-1; CDR3nt: TGTGCCAGCAGCCCAAGGGCGGCGGGAGTCCTGGACAATGAGCAGTTCTTC; CDR3aa: CASSPRAAGVLDNEQFF
v_gene: TRBV5-1; d_gene: TRBD1; abundance: once; j_gene: TRBJ1-2; CDR3nt: TGCGCCAGCAGCGCCGGGACAGGGAGTTACTATGGCTACACCTTC; CDR3aa: CASSAGTGSYYGYTF
v_gene: TRBV7-2; d_gene: -; abundance: few; j_gene: TRBJ2-1; CDR3nt: TGTGCCAGCAGCTTAGTTGTGGCCTACAATGAGCAGTTCTTC; CDR3aa: CASSLVVAYNEQFF
v_gene: TRBV11-2; d_gene: -; abundance: -; j_gene: TRBJ1-2; CDR3nt: TGTGCCAGCAGCTTAGTTTCGTCAGCCTATGGCTACACCTTC; CDR3aa: CASSLVSSAYGYTF
v_gene: TRBV28; d_gene: -; abundance: few; j_gene: TRBJ1-2; CDR3nt: TGTGCCAGCAGTTTAAAGGTCCCGGTGGGATATGGCTACACCTTC; CDR3aa: CASSLKVPVGYGYTF
v_gene: TRBV15; d_gene: -; abundance: -; j_gene: TRBJ2-5; CDR3nt: TGTGCCACAGGCCCGCGGGACAGTAAGAACAATGAGCAGTACTTC; CDR3aa: CATGPRDSKNNEQYF
v_gene: TRBV20-1; d_gene: -; abundance: -; j_gene: TRBJ2-6; CDR3nt: TGCAGTGCTCCGGAGGAGGGGGCTGTTCTTTCTGGGGCCAACGTCCCGACTTTC; CDR3aa: CSAPEEGAVLSGANVPTF
v_gene: TRBV7-6; d_gene: TRBD1; abundance: -; j_gene: TRBJ2-3; CDR3nt: TGTGCCAGCAGCTTAGGGGCTGGGACAGGGGCATATCCTTACACAGGTACGCAGTATTTT; CDR3aa: CASSLGAGTGAYPYTGTQYF
v_gene: TRBV27; d_gene: -; abundance: -; j_gene: TRBJ2-5; CDR3nt: TGTGCCAGCAGTCCAACAGAAGGGACAGAGACCCAGTACTTC; CDR3aa: CASSPTEGTETQYF
v_gene: TRBV7-2; d_gene: -; abundance: many; j_gene: TRBJ2-7; CDR3nt: TGTGCCAGCAGCTTAAACAGGCAGAAGTTCGAGCAGTACTTC; CDR3aa: CASSLNRQKFEQYF
v_gene: TRBV11-2; d_gene: -; abundance: -; j_gene: TRBJ2-3; CDR3nt: TGTGCCAGCAGCTCTCCCGGGGGTGGGGGGCCCACAGACACGCAGTATTTT; CDR3aa: CASSSPGGGGPTDTQYF
v_gene: TRBV7-9; d_gene: -; abundance: many; j_gene: TRBJ2-1; CDR3nt: TGTGCCAGCAGCTTAGTTATGGATGAGCAGTTCTTC; CDR3aa: CASSLVMDEQFF
v_gene: TRBV4-2; d_gene: -; abundance: few; j_gene: TRBJ2-7; CDR3nt: TGTGCCCCCAGCCAAGAAATAGGGGCTCCCGGCGAGCAGTACTTC; CDR3aa: CAPSQEIGAPGEQYF
v_gene: TRBV9; d_gene: -; abundance: -; j_gene: TRBJ2-1; CDR3nt: TGTGCCAGCAGCGTAGAGGGGGACCTTTACAATGAGCAGTTCTTC; CDR3aa: CASSVEGDLYNEQFF
v_gene: TRBV4-1; d_gene: -; abundance: few; j_gene: TRBJ1-2; CDR3nt: TGCGCCAGCAGCCCGTTAGGGGGGATCCATGGCTACACCTTC; CDR3aa: CASSPLGGIHGYTF
v_gene: TRBV20-1; d_gene: -; abundance: -; j_gene: TRBJ2-1; CDR3nt: TGCAGTGCTAGAGATCTCGACGGGGCCTTGGGACATGAGCAGTTCTTC; CDR3aa: CSARDLDGALGHEQFF
v_gene: TRBV7-3; d_gene: TRBD2; abundance: few; j_gene: TRBJ2-1; CDR3nt: TGTGCCAGCAGCTTAACGCTTCTGGCGGGAGTTTCCGACAATGAGCAGTTCTTC; CDR3aa: CASSLTLLAGVSDNEQFF
v_gene: TRBV7-2; d_gene: TRBD1; abundance: once; j_gene: TRBJ1-2; CDR3nt: TGTGCCAGCAGCGCCCTCTCCAGGCAGGGGGTATATGGCTACACCTTC; CDR3aa: CASSALSRQGVYGYTF
v_gene: TRBV4-1; d_gene: TRBD2; abundance: -; j_gene: TRBJ2-3; CDR3nt: TGCGCCAGCAGCCAATTAGCGGGAATGACAGATACGCAGTATTTT; CDR3aa: CASSQLAGMTDTQYF
v_gene: TRBV20-1; d_gene: TRBD2; abundance: -; j_gene: TRBJ2-7; CDR3nt: TGCAGTGCGCGTACTAGCGGGAGTTTATTCTACGAGCAGTACTTC; CDR3aa: CSARTSGSLFYEQYF
v_gene: TRBV10-3; d_gene: -; abundance: few; j_gene: TRBJ1-2; CDR3nt: TGTGCCATCAGTGAGGGGAGAGGCTACACCTTC; CDR3aa: CAISEGRGYTF
v_gene: TRBV6-2/TRBV6-3; d_gene: TRBD1; abundance: few; j_gene: TRBJ1-1; CDR3nt: TGTGCCAGCAGGGGGAGGACAGGGATGAACACTGAAGCTTTCTTT; CDR3aa: CASRGRTGMNTEAFF
v_gene: TRBV28; d_gene: TRBD1; abundance: few; j_gene: TRBJ2-7; CDR3nt: TGTGCAAGCAGTTTAAGGACAGGGCAGTACTTC; CDR3aa: CASSLRTGQYF
v_gene: TRBV4-2; d_gene: TRBD1; abundance: -; j_gene: TRBJ2-7; CDR3nt: TGTGCCAGCAGCCAACTTAAGGGGGCACGCTCCTACAATGAGCAGTACTTC; CDR3aa: CASSQLKGARSYNEQYF
v_gene: TRBV6-1; d_gene: -; abundance: -; j_gene: TRBJ2-1; CDR3nt: TGTGCCAGCAGTCCTCAGGAGCGCCAAGAGACCCAGTTCTTC; CDR3aa: CASSPQERQETQFF
v_gene: TRBV20-1; d_gene: TRBD1; abundance: -; j_gene: TRBJ2-1; CDR3nt: TGCAGTGCTTCATCGGGACAGGGGTTCGATGAGCAGTTCTTC; CDR3aa: CSASSGQGFDEQFF
v_gene: TRBV7-9; d_gene: TRBD2; abundance: -; j_gene: TRBJ2-1; CDR3nt: TGTGCCAGCAGCCCTCCAGCGGGAGGGCTTCGCAATGAGCAGTTCTTC; CDR3aa: CASSPPAGGLRNEQFF
v_gene: TRBV7-9; d_gene: TRBD1; abundance: -; j_gene: TRBJ1-1; CDR3nt: TGTGCCAGCAGCGGGACAGGGCCGCCCCCCCCCGAAGCTTTCTTT; CDR3aa: CASSGTGPPPPEAFF
v_gene: TRBV14; d_gene: -; abundance: -; j_gene: TRBJ2-4; CDR3nt: TGTGCCAGCAGCCCATCCCGGGCGGGGCTTTTAACAGCCAAAAACATTCAGTACTTC; CDR3aa: CASSPSRAGLLTAKNIQYF
v_gene: TRBV7-9; d_gene: -; abundance: once; j_gene: TRBJ1-4; CDR3nt: TGTGCCAGCAGCTTAACCCAGGGAAGTGAAAAACTGTTTTTT; CDR3aa: CASSLTQGSEKLFF
v_gene: TRBV12-3/TRBV12-4; d_gene: TRBD1; abundance: few; j_gene: TRBJ1-6; CDR3nt: TGTGCCAGCAGCTGGGACAGGGATTCACCCCTCCACTTT; CDR3aa: CASSWDRDSPLHF
v_gene: TRBV27; d_gene: -; abundance: few; j_gene: TRBJ1-6; CDR3nt: TGTGCCAGCAGTTTAGGGGCAGGCCCGCAACCCCTCCACTTT; CDR3aa: CASSLGAGPQPLHF
v_gene: TRBV6-1; d_gene: -; abundance: once; j_gene: TRBJ1-5; CDR3nt: TGTGCCAGCAGTGAAGAGGGGCCTGGCAATCAGCCCCAGCATTTT; CDR3aa: CASSEEGPGNQPQHF
v_gene: TRBV20-1; d_gene: TRBD1; abundance: few; j_gene: TRBJ1-1; CDR3nt: TGCAGTGCCCCAAAGGACAGGGCGGGGACTGAAGCTTTCTTT; CDR3aa: CSAPKDRAGTEAFF
v_gene: TRBV7-2; d_gene: -; abundance: few; j_gene: TRBJ1-3; CDR3nt: TGTGCCAGCAGTCGAAACGGGGACTCTGGAAACACCATATATTTT; CDR3aa: CASSRNGDSGNTIYF
v_gene: TRBV4-1; d_gene: -; abundance: few; j_gene: TRBJ2-3; CDR3nt: TGCGCCAGCAGCACTGTAACACGTTCTAATGGGCAGTATTTT; CDR3aa: CASSTVTRSNGQYF
v_gene: TRBV4-3; d_gene: -; abundance: -; j_gene: TRBJ2-3; CDR3nt: TGCGCCAGCAGCCAAGCCCCCTTAGAGTCCTCGGATACGCAGTATTTT; CDR3aa: CASSQAPLESSDTQYF
v_gene: TRBV25-1; d_gene: -; abundance: -; j_gene: TRBJ2-5; CDR3nt: TGTGCCAGCTCCGAGAGACTTCGCAGTGATAAGACCCAGTACTTC; CDR3aa: CASSERLRSDKTQYF
v_gene: TRBV5-1; d_gene: -; abundance: -; j_gene: TRBJ2-7; CDR3nt: TGCGCCAGCAGCTTCTTCACAGGGCTGATGAGCTCCTACGAGCAGTACTTC; CDR3aa: CASSFFTGLMSSYEQYF
v_gene: TRBV15; d_gene: -; abundance: few; j_gene: TRBJ1-2; CDR3nt: TGTGCCACCAGCAAAAGACAAGACTATGGCTACACCTTC; CDR3aa: CATSKRQDYGYTF
v_gene: TRBV29-1; d_gene: -; abundance: few; j_gene: TRBJ2-1; CDR3nt: TGCAGCGTTGTCGCAGGGTCCTACAATGAGCAGTTCTTC; CDR3aa: CSVVAGSYNEQFF
v_gene: TRBV12-3/TRBV12-4; d_gene: -; abundance: -; j_gene: TRBJ2-3; CDR3nt: TGTGCCAGTTTACTAAGGGGGGGCGGAGATACGCAGTATTTT; CDR3aa: CASLLRGGGDTQYF
v_gene: TRBV28; d_gene: TRBD2; abundance: many; j_gene: TRBJ2-7; CDR3nt: TGTGCCAGCAGTTCCCCCGGGACTAGTCCCTACGAGCAGTACTTC; CDR3aa: CASSSPGTSPYEQYF
v_gene: TRBV28; d_gene: TRBD1; abundance: -; j_gene: TRBJ1-6; CDR3nt: TGTGTCAGCAGCCGCCCTAGGGGACAGGGGTCACCCCTCCACTTT; CDR3aa: CVSSRPRGQGSPLHF
v_gene: TRBV20-1; d_gene: TRBD2; abundance: few; j_gene: TRBJ2-1; CDR3nt: TGCAGTGCTAGATGGGGTAGCGGGCAAAATGAGCAGTTCTTC; CDR3aa: CSARWGSGQNEQFF